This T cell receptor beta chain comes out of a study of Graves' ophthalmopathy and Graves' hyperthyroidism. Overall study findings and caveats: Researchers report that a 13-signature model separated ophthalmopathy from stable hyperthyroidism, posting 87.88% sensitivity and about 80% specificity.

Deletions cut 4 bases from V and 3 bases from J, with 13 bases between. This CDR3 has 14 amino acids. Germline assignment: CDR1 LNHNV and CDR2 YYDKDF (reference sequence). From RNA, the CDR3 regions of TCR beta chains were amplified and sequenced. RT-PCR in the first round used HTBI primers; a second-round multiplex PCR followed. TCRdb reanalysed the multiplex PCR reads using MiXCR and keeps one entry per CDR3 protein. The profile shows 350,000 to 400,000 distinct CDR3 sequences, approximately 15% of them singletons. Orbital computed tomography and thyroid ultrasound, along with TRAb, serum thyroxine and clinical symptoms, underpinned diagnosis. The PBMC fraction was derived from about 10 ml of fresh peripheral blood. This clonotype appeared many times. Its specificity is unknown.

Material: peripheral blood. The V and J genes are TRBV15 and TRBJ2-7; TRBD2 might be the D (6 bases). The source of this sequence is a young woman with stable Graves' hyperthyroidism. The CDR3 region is CATSNRDSRYEQYF. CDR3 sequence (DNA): TGTGCCACCAGCAACCGGGACTCTCGCTACGAGCAGTACTTC.